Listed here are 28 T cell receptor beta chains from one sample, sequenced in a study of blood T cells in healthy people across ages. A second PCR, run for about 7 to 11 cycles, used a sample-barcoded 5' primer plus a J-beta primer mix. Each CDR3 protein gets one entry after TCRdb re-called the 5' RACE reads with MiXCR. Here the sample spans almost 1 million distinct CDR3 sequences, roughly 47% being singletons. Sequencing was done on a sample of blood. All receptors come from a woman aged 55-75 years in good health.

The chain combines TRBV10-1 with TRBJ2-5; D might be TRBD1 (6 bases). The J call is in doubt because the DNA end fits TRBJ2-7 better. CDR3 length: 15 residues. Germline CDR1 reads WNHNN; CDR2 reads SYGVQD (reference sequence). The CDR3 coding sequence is TGCGCCACCTTTCTACTGGGTCAGGGGATATACGAGCAGTACTTC. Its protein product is CATFLLGQGIYEQYF.

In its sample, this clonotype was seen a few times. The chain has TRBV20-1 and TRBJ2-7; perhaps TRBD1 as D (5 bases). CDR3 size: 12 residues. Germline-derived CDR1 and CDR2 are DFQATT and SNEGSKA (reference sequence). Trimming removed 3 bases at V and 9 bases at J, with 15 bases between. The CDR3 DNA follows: TGCAGTGCTAGGGGGCCTACTACGGCGCAGTACTTC. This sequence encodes CSARGPTTAQYF.

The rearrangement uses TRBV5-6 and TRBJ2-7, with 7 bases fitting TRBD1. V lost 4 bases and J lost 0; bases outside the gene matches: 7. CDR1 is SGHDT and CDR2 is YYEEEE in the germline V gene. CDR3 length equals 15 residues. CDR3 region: CASSIGTASSYEQYF. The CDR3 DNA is TGTGCCAGCAGCATCGGGACAGCCAGCTCCTACGAGCAGTACTTC.

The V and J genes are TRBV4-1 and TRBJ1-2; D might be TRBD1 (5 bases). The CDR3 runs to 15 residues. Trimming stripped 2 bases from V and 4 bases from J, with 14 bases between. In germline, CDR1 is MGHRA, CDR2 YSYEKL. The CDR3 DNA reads TGCGCCAGCAGCCAAACCCCGGGGGTCGGCTATGGCTACACCTTC. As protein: CASSQTPGVGYGYTF.

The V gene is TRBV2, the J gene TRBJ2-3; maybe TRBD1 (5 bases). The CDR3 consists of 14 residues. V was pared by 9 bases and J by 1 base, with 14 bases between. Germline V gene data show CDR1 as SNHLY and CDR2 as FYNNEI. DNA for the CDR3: TGTGCCAGTATTCCGAGCAGGGGCACAGATACGCAGTATTTT. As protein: CASIPSRGTDTQYF.

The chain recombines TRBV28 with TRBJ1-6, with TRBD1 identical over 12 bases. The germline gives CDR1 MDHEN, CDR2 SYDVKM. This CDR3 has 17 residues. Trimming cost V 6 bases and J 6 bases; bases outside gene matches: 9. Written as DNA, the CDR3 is TGTGCCAGCAGCGTAGGGGGACAGGGGGCGCGTAATTCACCCCTCCACTTT. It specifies CASSVGGQGARNSPLHF.

This CDR3 reads CASSGPGGRALDEKLFF. The CDR3 DNA is TGTGCCAGCAGCGGACCAGGAGGAAGGGCCTTGGATGAAAAACTGTTTTTT. This chain uses TRBV14 with TRBJ1-4; D unclear. The CDR3 has 17 residues. Germline CDR1 and CDR2: SGHDN and FVKESK. Trimming removed 5 bases from V and 6 bases from J, with 22 bases in between.

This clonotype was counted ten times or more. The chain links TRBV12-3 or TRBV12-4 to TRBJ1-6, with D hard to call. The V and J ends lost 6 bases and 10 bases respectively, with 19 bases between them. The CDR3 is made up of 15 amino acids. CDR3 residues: CASSRSLGSESPLHF. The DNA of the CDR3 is TGTGCCAGCAGCCGCTCCTTGGGATCGGAATCACCCCTCCACTTT.

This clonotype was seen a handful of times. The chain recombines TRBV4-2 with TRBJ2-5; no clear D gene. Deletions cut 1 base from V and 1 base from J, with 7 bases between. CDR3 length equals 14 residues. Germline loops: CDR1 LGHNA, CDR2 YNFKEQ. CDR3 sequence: CASSQVGTQETQYF. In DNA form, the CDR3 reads TGTGCCAGCAGCCAAGTTGGTACCCAAGAGACCCAGTACTTC.

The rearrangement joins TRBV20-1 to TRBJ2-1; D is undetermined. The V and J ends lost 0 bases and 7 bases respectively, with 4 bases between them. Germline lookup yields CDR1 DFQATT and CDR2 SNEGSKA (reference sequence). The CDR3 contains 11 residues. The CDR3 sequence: CSARDLNEQFF. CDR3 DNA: TGCAGTGCTAGAGATCTTAATGAGCAGTTCTTC.

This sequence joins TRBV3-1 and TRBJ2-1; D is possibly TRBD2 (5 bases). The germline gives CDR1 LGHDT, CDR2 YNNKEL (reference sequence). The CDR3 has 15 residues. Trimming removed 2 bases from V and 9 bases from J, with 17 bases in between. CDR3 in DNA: TGTGCCAGCAGCCAAATGGTGGGCCTAGCCGGTGAGCAGTTCTTC. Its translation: CASSQMVGLAGEQFF.

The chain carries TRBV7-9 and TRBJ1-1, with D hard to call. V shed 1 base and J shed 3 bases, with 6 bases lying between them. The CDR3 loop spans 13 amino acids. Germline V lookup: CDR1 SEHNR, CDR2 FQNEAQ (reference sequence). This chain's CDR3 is CASSLEIYTEAFF. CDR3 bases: TGTGCCAGCAGCTTAGAAATCTACACTGAAGCTTTCTTT.

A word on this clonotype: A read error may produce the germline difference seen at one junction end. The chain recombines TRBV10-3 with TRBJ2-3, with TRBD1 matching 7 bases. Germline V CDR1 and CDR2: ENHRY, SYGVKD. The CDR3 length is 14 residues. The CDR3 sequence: CTIRGQASTDTQYF. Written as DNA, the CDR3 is TGTACCATCAGAGGACAGGCGAGCACAGATACGCAGTATTTT.

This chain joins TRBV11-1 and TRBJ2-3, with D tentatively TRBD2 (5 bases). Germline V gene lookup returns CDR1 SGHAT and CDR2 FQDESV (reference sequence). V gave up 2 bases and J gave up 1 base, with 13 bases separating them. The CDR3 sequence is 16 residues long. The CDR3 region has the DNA TGTGCCAGCAGCTTACGGCCTAGCAGACGCACAGATACGCAGTATTTT. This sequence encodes CASSLRPSRRTDTQYF.

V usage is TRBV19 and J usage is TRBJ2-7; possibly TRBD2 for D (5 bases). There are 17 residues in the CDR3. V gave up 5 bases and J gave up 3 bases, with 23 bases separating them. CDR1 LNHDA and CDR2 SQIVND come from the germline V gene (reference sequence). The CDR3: CASSVPGVEVNVYEQYF. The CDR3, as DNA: TGTGCCAGTAGTGTCCCTGGAGTGGAGGTCAACGTCTACGAGCAGTACTTC.

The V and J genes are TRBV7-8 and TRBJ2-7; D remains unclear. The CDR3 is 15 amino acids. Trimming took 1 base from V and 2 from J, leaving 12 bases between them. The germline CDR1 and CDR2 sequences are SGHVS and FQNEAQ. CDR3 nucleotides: TGTGCCAGCAGCTTAGTCCCCGACAAAGCCTACGAGCAGTACTTC. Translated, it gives CASSLVPDKAYEQYF.

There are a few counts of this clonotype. The CDR3 is CSAYVGSSYEQYF. DNA for the CDR3: TGCAGTGCCTATGTAGGTTCCTCCTACGAGCAGTACTTC. The rearrangement uses TRBV20-1 and TRBJ2-7; D ambiguous. The V and J ends lost 6 bases and 0 bases respectively, with 12 bases between them. This CDR3 is 13 amino acids long. Germline lookup yields CDR1 DFQATT and CDR2 SNEGSKA (reference sequence).

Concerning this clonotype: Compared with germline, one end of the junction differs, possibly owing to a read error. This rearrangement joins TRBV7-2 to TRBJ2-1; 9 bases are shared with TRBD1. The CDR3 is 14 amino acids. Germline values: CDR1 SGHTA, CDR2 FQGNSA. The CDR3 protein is CASILGTGQNEQFF. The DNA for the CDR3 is TGTGCCAGCATCTTAGGGACAGGGCAGAATGAGCAGTTCTTC.

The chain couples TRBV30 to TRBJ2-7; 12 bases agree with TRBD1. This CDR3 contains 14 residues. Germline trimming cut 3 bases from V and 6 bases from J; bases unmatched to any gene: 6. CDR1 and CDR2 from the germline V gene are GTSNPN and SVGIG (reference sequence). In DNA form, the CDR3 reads TGTGCCTGGAGCTCGGGACAGGGGGCATCCGAGCAGTACTTC. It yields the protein CAWSSGQGASEQYF.

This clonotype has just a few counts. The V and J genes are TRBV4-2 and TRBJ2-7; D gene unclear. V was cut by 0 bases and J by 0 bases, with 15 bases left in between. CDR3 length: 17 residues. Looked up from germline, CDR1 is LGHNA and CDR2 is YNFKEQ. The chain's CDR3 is CASSQDTTDEHSYEQYF. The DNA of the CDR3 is TGTGCCAGCAGCCAAGATACAACTGACGAGCACTCCTACGAGCAGTACTTC.

CDR3 amino acids: CASSLTRDYNEQYF. CDR3 nucleotides: TGTGCCAGCAGTTTGACCCGGGACTACAACGAGCAGTACTTC. The chain joins TRBV27 to TRBJ2-7; 7 bases are shared with TRBD2. The CDR3 spans 14 residues. Per the germline V gene, CDR1 is MNHEY and CDR2 is SMNVEV (reference sequence). V lost 3 bases and J lost 5; bases outside the gene matches: 7.

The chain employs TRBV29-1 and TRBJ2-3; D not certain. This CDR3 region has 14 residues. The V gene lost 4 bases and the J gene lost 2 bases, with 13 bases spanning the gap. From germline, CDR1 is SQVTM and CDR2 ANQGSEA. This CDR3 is CSVVGWHHTDTQYF. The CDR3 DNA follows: TGCAGCGTTGTTGGGTGGCATCACACAGATACGCAGTATTTT.

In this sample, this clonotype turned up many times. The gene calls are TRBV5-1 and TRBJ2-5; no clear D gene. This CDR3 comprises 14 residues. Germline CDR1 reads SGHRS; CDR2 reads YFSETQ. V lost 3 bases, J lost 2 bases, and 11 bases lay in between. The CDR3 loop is CASSSLQGQETQYF. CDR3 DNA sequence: TGCGCCAGCAGCTCATTACAAGGGCAAGAGACCCAGTACTTC.

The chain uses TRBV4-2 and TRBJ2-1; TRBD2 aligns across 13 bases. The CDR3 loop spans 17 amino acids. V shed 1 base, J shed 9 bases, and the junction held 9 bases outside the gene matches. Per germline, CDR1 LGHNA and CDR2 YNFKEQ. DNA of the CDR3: TGTGCCAGCAGCCAAGCAGACGGACTAGCGGGAGAGGGTGAGCAGTTCTTC. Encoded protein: CASSQADGLAGEGEQFF.

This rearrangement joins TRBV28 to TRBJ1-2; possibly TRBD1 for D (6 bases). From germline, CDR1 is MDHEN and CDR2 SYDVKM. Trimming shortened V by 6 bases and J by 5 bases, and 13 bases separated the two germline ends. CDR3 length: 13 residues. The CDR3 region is CASRRGGGYGYTF. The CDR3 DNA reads TGTGCCAGCAGGCGCGGAGGGGGGTATGGCTACACCTTC.

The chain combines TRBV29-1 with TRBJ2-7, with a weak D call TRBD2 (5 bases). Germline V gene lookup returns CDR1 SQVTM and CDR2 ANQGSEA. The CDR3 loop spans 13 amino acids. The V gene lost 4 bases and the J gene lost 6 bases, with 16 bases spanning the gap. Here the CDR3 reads CSVVEGSQSEQYF. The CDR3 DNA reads TGCAGCGTTGTTGAGGGAAGTCAAAGCGAGCAGTACTTC.

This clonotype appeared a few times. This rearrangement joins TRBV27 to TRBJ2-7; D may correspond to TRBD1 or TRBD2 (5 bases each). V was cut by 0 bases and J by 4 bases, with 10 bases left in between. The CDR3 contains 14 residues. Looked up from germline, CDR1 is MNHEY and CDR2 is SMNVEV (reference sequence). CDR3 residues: CASSLSGVTYEQYF. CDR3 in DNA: TGTGCCAGCAGTTTATCGGGGGTTACATACGAGCAGTACTTC.

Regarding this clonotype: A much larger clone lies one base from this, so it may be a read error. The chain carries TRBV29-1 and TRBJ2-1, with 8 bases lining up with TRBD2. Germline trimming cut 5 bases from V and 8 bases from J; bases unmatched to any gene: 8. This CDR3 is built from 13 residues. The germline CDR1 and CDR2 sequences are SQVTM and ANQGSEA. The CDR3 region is CSVLGSGSDEQFF. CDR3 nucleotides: TGCAGCGTTCTGGGGAGCGGGAGTGATGAGCAGTTCTTC.